Presented here are 29 T cell receptor beta chains from one specimen sequenced in a study of T-cell reconstitution after alpha-beta-depleted transplantation in children. A library of TCRbeta sequences, prepared with unique molecular identifiers, was generated. Each CDR3 protein gets one entry after TCRdb re-called the PCR reads with MiXCR. The table has about 420,000 distinct CDR3 sequences, 16% seen once. Material: PBMCs, mostly from graft donor cells, obtained 360 days after TCRalphabeta/CD19-depleted stem cell transplant. The receptors come from a boy under three years old who had a stem cell transplant for Wiskott-Aldrich syndrome, so the T cells may come from the graft donor.

The V gene is TRBV29-1, the J gene TRBJ2-3; a weak D match, TRBD2 (5 bases). V lost 5 bases and J 6 bases, leaving 15 bases between the germline ends. Germline CDR1 reads SQVTM; CDR2 reads ANQGSEA. The length of the CDR3 is 13 residues. DNA for the CDR3: TGCAGCGTTCGGCTAGCTATGTTGGATACGCAGTATTTT. Translating gives CSVRLAMLDTQYF.

This clonotype turned up a few times. The V call is TRBV20-1, the J call TRBJ2-7; D not certain. There are 12 residues in the CDR3. Germline V CDR1 and CDR2: DFQATT, SNEGSKA (reference sequence). V lost 3 bases and J 5 bases, leaving 11 bases between the germline ends. In nucleotides, the CDR3 is TGCAGTGCTAGGAGTCAACTGGACGAGCAGTACTTC. Translated: CSARSQLDEQYF.

The CDR3 DNA follows: TGTGCCAGCAGCCAAGCCCGTCCTAAAGGGGCCGAAAAACTGTTTTTT. Protein sequence: CASSQARPKGAEKLFF. The chain joins TRBV3-1 to TRBJ1-4, with D possibly matching TRBD1 (5 bases). Germline V gives CDR1 LGHDT, CDR2 YNNKEL (reference sequence). Trimming cost V 1 base and J 8 bases, with 17 bases left between them. The CDR3 extends over 16 amino acids. Complete variable domain (other parts from reference TRBV3-1 and TRBJ1-4): DTAVSQTPKYLVTQMGNDKSIKCEQNLGHDTMYWYKQDSKKFLKIMFSYNNKELIINETVPNRFSPKSPDKAHLNLHINSLELGDSAVYFCASSQARPKGAEKLFFGSGTQLSVL.

In this sample, this clonotype turned up a few times. This sequence joins TRBV15 and TRBJ2-7, with D possibly TRBD1 on 6 matching bases. Germline loops: CDR1 LNHNV, CDR2 YYDKDF (reference sequence). V lost 2 bases, J lost 1 base, and 15 bases lay in between. This CDR3 contains 16 residues. In DNA form, the CDR3 reads TGTGCCACCAGCAGATTTAAAGGACAGTCATCCTACGAGCAGTACTTC. Translation gives CATSRFKGQSSYEQYF.

This clonotype was observed a few times. The CDR3 is CASRGFSYEQYF. Here the CDR3 DNA reads TGCGCCAGCAGGGGGTTTTCCTACGAGCAGTACTTC. The V gene is TRBV5-1, the J gene TRBJ2-7, with D unresolved. Trimming removed 5 bases from V and 1 base from J, with 7 bases in between. From germline, CDR1 is SGHRS and CDR2 YFSETQ. The CDR3 extends over 12 amino acids.

This clonotype showed up just a few times. The chain links TRBV18 to TRBJ2-7, with unresolved D. CDR1 and CDR2 from the germline V gene are KGHSH and LQKENI. The CDR3 extends over 13 amino acids. V gave up 2 bases and J gave up 6 bases, with 11 bases separating them. CDR3 amino acids: CASSPIPRSEQYF. In DNA, the CDR3 is TGTGCCAGCTCACCAATACCCCGAAGCGAGCAGTACTTC.

This clonotype occurred a few times. The V call is TRBV5-1, the J call TRBJ2-1; 9 nucleotides line up with TRBD2. J was trimmed by 7 bases and V by 3 bases; bases with no gene match: 11. Per the germline V gene, CDR1 is SGHRS and CDR2 is YFSETQ. CDR3 length: 16 amino acids. The CDR3 DNA sequence: TGCGCCAGCAGCTACGACCCGGGACTAGCAACGAATGAGCAGTTCTTC. This translates into CASSYDPGLATNEQFF.

This clonotype was seen a few times. The V call is TRBV18, the J call TRBJ2-7, with 9 nucleotides matching TRBD1. After removal of 4 bases from V and 3 bases from J, the junction contained 10 bases not matched to a gene. CDR3 length: 16 amino acids. Germline values: CDR1 KGHSH, CDR2 LQKENI. CDR3 protein: CASSRQLTGGIYEQYF. Written as DNA, the CDR3 is TGTGCCAGCTCACGACAACTGACAGGGGGAATCTACGAGCAGTACTTC.

The genes are TRBV20-1 and TRBJ2-5; 13 bases are a match to TRBD2. V lost 6 bases to trimming and J lost 7 bases; unmatched junction nucleotides: 11. Germline CDR1 DFQATT, CDR2 SNEGSKA (reference sequence). The length of the CDR3 is 15 residues. The CDR3 nucleotides read TGCAGTGCCTGTGGACTAGCGGGGGTGCTCATGACCCAGTACTTC. Encoded protein: CSACGLAGVLMTQYF.

V is TRBV6-6 and J is TRBJ1-1; D not certain. The length of the CDR3 is 13 residues. Germline V CDR1 and CDR2: MNHNY, SVGAGI (reference sequence). V was cut by 6 bases and J by 1 base, with 9 bases left in between. The CDR3: CASSPTSNTEAFF. The CDR3 nucleotides are TGTGCCAGCAGCCCCACCTCGAACACTGAAGCTTTCTTT.

This clonotype came up many times. V and J are TRBV3-1 and TRBJ1-4; no clear D. CDR1 is LGHDT and CDR2 is YNNKEL in the germline V gene (reference sequence). Trimming took off 1 base at V and 8 bases at J, with 17 bases between the two ends. This CDR3 spans 16 amino acids. The DNA of the CDR3 is TGTGCCAGCAGCCAAGGGATGCGCTTGGTAGGAGAAAAACTGTTTTTT. Protein: CASSQGMRLVGEKLFF.

This clonotype was found a few times. The J gene is TRBJ2-7, the V gene TRBV4-1, with 8 nucleotides matching TRBD2. CDR3 size: 17 residues. V shed 3 bases and J 2 bases; nucleotides not matched to a gene: 12. Germline CDR1 reads MGHRA; CDR2 reads YSYEKL. CDR3 residues: CASSHRTSGLWTYEQYF. DNA of the CDR3: TGCGCCAGCAGCCACCGAACTAGCGGCCTTTGGACCTACGAGCAGTACTTC.

The gene calls are TRBV18 and TRBJ2-3, with 8 bases identical to TRBD1. The V gene end was trimmed by 4 bases and the J gene end by 0 bases; junction bases not matched to a gene: 6. This CDR3 has 16 residues. The germline gives CDR1 KGHSH, CDR2 LQKENI. The CDR3 bases are TGTGCCAGCTCACTCGTGGACAGGGCCAGCACAGATACGCAGTATTTT. The encoded protein is CASSLVDRASTDTQYF.

The sample holds many counts of this clonotype. The rearrangement links TRBV5-1 to TRBJ2-7; D unclear. V lost 0 bases and J 2 bases, leaving 12 bases between the germline ends. Germline CDR1 SGHRS, CDR2 YFSETQ. The CDR3 extends over 15 amino acids. Written as DNA, the CDR3 is TGCGCCAGCAGCTTGGAACCTTTTGCGGCCTACGAGCAGTACTTC. Translated: CASSLEPFAAYEQYF.

V gene TRBV11-2 combines with J gene TRBJ1-1, with 7 bases identical to TRBD1. With 3 bases clipped from V and 10 bases from J, the junction kept 8 bases outside the gene matches. This CDR3 region has 13 residues. Germline V lookup: CDR1 SGHAT, CDR2 FQNNGV. Written as DNA, the CDR3 is TGTGCCAGCAGCTTGGGGCTAGGGGGCTTAGCTTTCTTT. Its translation: CASSLGLGGLAFF.

This chain connects TRBV3-1 to TRBJ2-3, with 7 nucleotides matching TRBD1. CDR3 length: 17 residues. V lost 3 bases and J lost 2; bases outside the gene matches: 11. Germline assignment: CDR1 LGHDT and CDR2 YNNKEL (reference sequence). This CDR3 is CASSHDSGTDYTDTQYF. The CDR3 region has the DNA TGTGCCAGCAGCCACGACTCCGGGACAGACTACACAGATACGCAGTATTTT.

This clonotype was counted only a few times. V and J are TRBV18 and TRBJ2-5, with TRBD1 as a possible D gene (8 bases). V was shortened by 3 bases and J by 3 bases, with 14 bases between the two germline ends. The germline V gene has CDR1 KGHSH and CDR2 LQKENI. This CDR3 comprises 15 residues. The CDR3 bases are TGTGCCAGCTCACCTCGGACAGGGAGGGAAGAGACCCAGTACTTC. Translated: CASSPRTGREETQYF.

This chain links TRBV11-2 with TRBJ2-7; D may correspond to TRBD1 or TRBD2 (5 bases each). Per germline, CDR1 SGHAT and CDR2 FQNNGV. CDR3 size: 14 residues. V lost 5 bases and J lost 7, with 18 bases in between. The CDR3 DNA reads as TGTGCCAGCAGCCCCGGGACCTTGAGATGGGAGCAGTACTTC. Translating gives CASSPGTLRWEQYF.

Only a few counts were recorded for this clonotype. The chain combines TRBV2 with TRBJ2-7; 7 bases fit TRBD2. V lost 5 bases and J lost 3; bases outside the gene matches: 4. This CDR3 has 13 amino acids. Germline V gives CDR1 SNHLY, CDR2 FYNNEI. The CDR3 here is CASSYERGYEQYF. CDR3 DNA sequence: TGTGCCAGCAGTTACGAGCGGGGCTACGAGCAGTACTTC. The entire variable domain, with the rest obtained from reference TRBV2 and TRBJ2-7, is as follows: EPEVTQTPSHQVTQMGQEVILRCVPISNHLYFYWYRQILGQKVEFLVSFYNNEISEKSEIFDDQFSVERPDGSNFTLKIRSTKLEDSAMYFCASSYERGYEQYFGPGTRLTVT.

The sample holds a few counts of this clonotype. This chain uses TRBV27 with TRBJ2-6; 8 nucleotides match TRBD2. Germline V lookup: CDR1 MNHEY, CDR2 SMNVEV (reference sequence). This CDR3 region has 17 residues. V lost 4 bases and J lost 0; bases outside the gene matches: 5. CDR3 DNA: TGTGCCAGCAGTTCGGCGGGGGGCCTCTCTGGGGCCAACGTCCTGACTTTC. This sequence encodes CASSSAGGLSGANVLTF.

The rearrangement links TRBV5-1 to TRBJ2-4; perhaps D is TRBD1 or TRBD2 (5 bases each). Trimming stripped 4 bases from V and 0 bases from J, with 17 bases between. Germline-derived CDR1 and CDR2 are SGHRS and YFSETQ. CDR3 length: 17 amino acids. The CDR3 is CASSPRGTLVAKNIQYF. The DNA for the CDR3 is TGCGCCAGCAGCCCTCGAGGGACCCTTGTAGCCAAAAACATTCAGTACTTC.

This clonotype showed up many times. The V call is TRBV7-9, the J call TRBJ1-4, with 7 bases lining up with TRBD1. V lost 4 bases to trimming and J lost 5 bases; unmatched junction nucleotides: 7. CDR1 is SEHNR, CDR2 FQNEAQ, per germline (reference sequence). The CDR3 runs 15 residues. As DNA, the CDR3 is TGTGCCAGCAGCTCAACGACAGGGTGGAATGAAAAACTGTTTTTT. It is translated as CASSSTTGWNEKLFF. Drawing the rest from reference TRBV7-9 and TRBJ1-4, the complete variable domain is DTGVSQNPRHKITKRGQNVTFRCDPISEHNRLYWYRQTLGQGPEFLTYFQNEAQLEKSRLLSDRFSAERPKGSFSTLEIQRTEQGDSAMYLCASSSTTGWNEKLFFGSGTQLSVL.

V and J are TRBV2 and TRBJ2-2; the D is unclear. CDR3 length: 15 amino acids. Germline CDR1 is SNHLY and CDR2 is FYNNEI. The V end was cut by 6 bases, the J end by 4 bases, with 15 bases between. CDR3: CASRNAPDGTGELFF. The CDR3 bases are TGTGCCAGCAGGAATGCTCCAGACGGCACCGGGGAGCTGTTTTTT.

About this clonotype itself: A read error may account for a junction end that differs from germline. The rearrangement joins TRBV6-2 or TRBV6-3 to TRBJ2-1; D not certain. The CDR3 is 16 residues long. CDR1 and CDR2 from the germline V gene are MNHEY and SVGEGT. CDR3 loop: CASSYSRQFYYHEQFF. In DNA form, the CDR3 reads TGTGCCAGCAGTTACTCGAGGCAGTTTTACTACCATGAGCAGTTCTTC.

This chain links TRBV10-3 with TRBJ2-7, with 10 nucleotides matching TRBD1. V lost 7 bases and J lost 5; bases outside the gene matches: 8. There are 14 residues in the CDR3. Germline V lookup: CDR1 ENHRY, CDR2 SYGVKD. CDR3 residues: CAIKGGTGVNEQYF. The CDR3 region has the DNA TGTGCCATCAAAGGGGGGACAGGGGTCAACGAGCAGTACTTC.

This clonotype appeared a few times. The rearrangement joins TRBV12-3 or TRBV12-4 to TRBJ2-5; D is unclear. Trimming removed 6 bases from V and 5 bases from J, with 16 bases in between. This CDR3 comprises 14 residues. This chain's CDR3 is CASRSVPTSETQYF. In DNA form, the CDR3 reads TGTGCCAGCAGATCCGTCCCCACGTCGGAGACCCAGTACTTC.

This clonotype has ten or more counts. The V gene is TRBV20-1, the J gene TRBJ1-2; D gene ambiguous. The V end lost 5 bases, the J end lost 2 bases, and 9 bases lay between the germline ends. The CDR3 is 12 amino acids. The germline V gene has CDR1 DFQATT and CDR2 SNEGSKA (reference sequence). As DNA, the CDR3 is TGCAGTGCTTTCGGGGAAAACTATGGCTACACCTTC. It translates to CSAFGENYGYTF.

This clonotype was seen a single time. The chain employs TRBV6-5 and TRBJ2-3; 8 bases fit TRBD2. With 1 base clipped from V and 0 bases from J, the junction kept 3 bases outside the gene matches. Germline V gives CDR1 MNHEY, CDR2 SVGAGI. This CDR3 is 16 amino acids long. CDR3 DNA: TGTGCCAGCAGTTACTTCGCTAGCGGGAGCACAGATACGCAGTATTTT. It yields the protein CASSYFASGSTDTQYF.

This clonotype has a handful of counts. The rearrangement joins TRBV2 to TRBJ2-7, with D possibly matching TRBD2 (5 bases). CDR1 is SNHLY, CDR2 FYNNEI, per germline. Trimming stripped 2 bases from V and 6 bases from J, with 14 bases between. The CDR3 contains 14 residues. CDR3 coding DNA: TGTGCCAGCAGTGAATACCGGGAACTCGGCGAGCAGTACTTC. It is translated as CASSEYRELGEQYF.